These T cell receptor beta chains were read from a single sample in a study of cytomegalovirus exposure and HLA in healthy donors. Assay: immunoSEQ multiplex PCR; the TCRdb copy retains only in-frame clones and omits some. The table lists roughly 120,000 clones, around 84% of them singletons. The sequencing input was PBMCs. The receptor set was obtained from a young woman in good health and CMV-seropositive. Both conserved end residues are part of each CDR3. The D gene is left open where the match is weak. Expanded clones get a size class; other rows say once, few or many, or leave the size out.

TRBJ1-1 - - TRBV15 CATSRDIAGNTEAFF
TRBJ1-1 - - TRBV29-1 CSVATGNTEAFF
TRBJ2-4 - TRBD1 TRBV6-1 CASSTGYFKNIQYF
TRBJ1-1 - - TRBV5-1 CASSIRGQGNTEAFF
TRBJ2-1 - TRBD2 TRBV2 CASSTGTSAYNEQFF
TRBJ2-1 - TRBD2 TRBV13 CASSSYPLTSGLVLNEQFF
TRBJ1-5 - TRBD1 TRBV6-7 CASGGQGACQPQHF
TRBJ2-7 - TRBD1 TRBV7-2 CASSSRQGIYEQYF
TRBJ2-2 - - TRBV11-3 CASSFKFGGDTGELFF
TRBJ2-7 few - TRBV7-9 CASSADKSSYEQYF
TRBJ1-4 - - TRBV15 CATSTYSSNEKLFF
TRBJ2-6 - - TRBV28 CASGRGGGGANVLTF
TRBJ2-7 - - TRBV27 CASSSPVRYEQYF
TRBJ1-6 few TRBD1 TRBV28 CASRKFGQGGNSPLHF
TRBJ2-7 once - TRBV4-3 CASSQARGFPYEQYF
TRBJ1-1 once - TRBV6-1 CASTMNTEAFF
TRBJ2-7 - - TRBV7-9 CATTPRGASEQYF
TRBJ1-1 - - TRBV2 CASSDQVLGGNTEAFF
TRBJ2-2 - TRBD2 TRBV4-1 CASSQEPSGGRELFF
TRBJ1-6 few - TRBV13 CASSLGGGNSPLHF
TRBJ1-4 - TRBD1 TRBV12-5 CASGSDREGEKLFF
TRBJ2-7 few TRBD1 TRBV5-1 CASFRDRGYEQYF
TRBJ1-5 - - TRBV5-5 CASSLGGRMNDQPQHF
TRBJ2-1 once TRBD2 TRBV11-2 CASSSQPGGEDEQFF
TRBJ2-1 - TRBD1 TRBV9 CASSAAPDRGRYNEQFF
TRBJ2-2 - TRBD2 TRBV5-4 CASSEGLAGATGELFF